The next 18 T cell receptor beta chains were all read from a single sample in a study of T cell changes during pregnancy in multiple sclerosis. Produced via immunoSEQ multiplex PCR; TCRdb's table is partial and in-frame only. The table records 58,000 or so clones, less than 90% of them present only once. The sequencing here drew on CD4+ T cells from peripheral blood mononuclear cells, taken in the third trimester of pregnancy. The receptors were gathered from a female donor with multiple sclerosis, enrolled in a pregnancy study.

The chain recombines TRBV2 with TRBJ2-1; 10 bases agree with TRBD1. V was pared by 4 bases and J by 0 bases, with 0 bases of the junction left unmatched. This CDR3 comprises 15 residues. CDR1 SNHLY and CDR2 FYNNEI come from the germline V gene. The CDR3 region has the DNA TGTGCCAGCAGTGGGACAGGGGGCTCCTACAATGAGCAGTTCTTC. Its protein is CASSGTGGSYNEQFF. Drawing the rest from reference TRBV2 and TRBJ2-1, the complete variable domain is EPEVTQTPSHQVTQMGQEVILRCVPISNHLYFYWYRQILGQKVEFLVSFYNNEISEKSEIFDDQFSVERPDGSNFTLKIRSTKLEDSAMYFCASSGTGGSYNEQFFGPGTRLTVL.

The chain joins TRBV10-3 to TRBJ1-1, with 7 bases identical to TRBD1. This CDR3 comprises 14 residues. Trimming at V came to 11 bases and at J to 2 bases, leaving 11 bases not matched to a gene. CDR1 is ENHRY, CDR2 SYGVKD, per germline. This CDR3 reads CALRDSRTNTEAFF. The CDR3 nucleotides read TGTGCCCTACGGGACAGCCGAACTAACACTGAAGCTTTCTTT.

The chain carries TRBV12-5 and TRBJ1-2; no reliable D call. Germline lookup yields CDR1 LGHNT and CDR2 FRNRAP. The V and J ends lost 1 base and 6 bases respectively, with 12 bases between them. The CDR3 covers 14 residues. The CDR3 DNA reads TGTGCTAGTGGTTTGGACGGACGGACTGATGGCTACACCTTC. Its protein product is CASGLDGRTDGYTF.

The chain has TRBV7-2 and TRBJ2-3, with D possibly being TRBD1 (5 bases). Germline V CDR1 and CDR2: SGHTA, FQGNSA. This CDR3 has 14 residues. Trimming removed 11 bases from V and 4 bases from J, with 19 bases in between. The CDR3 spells CAAADGWGPDTQYF. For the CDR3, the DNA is TGTGCCGCTGCTGACGGGTGGGGCCCAGATACGCAGTATTTT.

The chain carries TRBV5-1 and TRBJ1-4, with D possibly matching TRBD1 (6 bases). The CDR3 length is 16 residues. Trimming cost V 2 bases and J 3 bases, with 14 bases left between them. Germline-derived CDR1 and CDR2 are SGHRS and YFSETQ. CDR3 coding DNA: TGCGCCAGCAGCTTTTCAGGGGCGGGAGCTAATGAAAAACTGTTTTTT. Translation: CASSFSGAGANEKLFF.

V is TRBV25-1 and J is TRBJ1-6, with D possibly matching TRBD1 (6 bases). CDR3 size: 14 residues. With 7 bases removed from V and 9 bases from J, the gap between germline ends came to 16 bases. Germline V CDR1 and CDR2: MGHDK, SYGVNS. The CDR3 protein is CASTGAVFVSPLHF. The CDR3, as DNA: TGTGCCAGCACAGGGGCGGTCTTTGTTTCACCCCTCCACTTT.

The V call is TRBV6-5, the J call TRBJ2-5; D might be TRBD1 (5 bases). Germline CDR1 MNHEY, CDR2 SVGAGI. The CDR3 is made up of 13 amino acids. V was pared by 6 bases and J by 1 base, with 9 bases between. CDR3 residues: CASRRGLQETQYF. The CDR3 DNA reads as TGTGCCAGCAGAAGGGGCCTCCAAGAGACCCAGTACTTC.

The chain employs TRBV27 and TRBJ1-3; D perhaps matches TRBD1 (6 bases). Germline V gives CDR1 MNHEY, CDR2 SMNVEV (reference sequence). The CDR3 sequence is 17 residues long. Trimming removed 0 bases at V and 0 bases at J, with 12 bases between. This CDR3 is CASSLSGKGHSGNTIYF. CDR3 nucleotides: TGTGCCAGCAGTTTATCGGGGAAGGGACACTCTGGAAACACCATATATTTT.

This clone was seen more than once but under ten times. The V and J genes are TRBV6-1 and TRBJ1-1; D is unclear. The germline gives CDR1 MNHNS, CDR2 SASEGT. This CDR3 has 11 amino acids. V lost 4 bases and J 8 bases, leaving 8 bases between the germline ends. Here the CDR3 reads CASSAKIEAFF. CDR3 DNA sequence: TGTGCCAGCAGTGCTAAAATCGAAGCTTTCTTT.

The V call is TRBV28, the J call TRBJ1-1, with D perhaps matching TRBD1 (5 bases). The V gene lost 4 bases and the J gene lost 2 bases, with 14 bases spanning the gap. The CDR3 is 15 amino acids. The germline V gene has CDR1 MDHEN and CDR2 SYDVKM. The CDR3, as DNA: TGTGCCAGCAGTTCCCACAGGAGTCTAAACACTGAAGCTTTCTTT. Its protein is CASSSHRSLNTEAFF.

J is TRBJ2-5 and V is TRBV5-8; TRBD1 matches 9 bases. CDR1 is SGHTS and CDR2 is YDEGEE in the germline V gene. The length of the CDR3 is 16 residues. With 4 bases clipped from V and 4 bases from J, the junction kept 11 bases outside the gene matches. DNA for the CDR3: TGTGCCAGCAGCCCGAAAGGGACAGGGACTATAGAGACCCAGTACTTC. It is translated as CASSPKGTGTIETQYF.

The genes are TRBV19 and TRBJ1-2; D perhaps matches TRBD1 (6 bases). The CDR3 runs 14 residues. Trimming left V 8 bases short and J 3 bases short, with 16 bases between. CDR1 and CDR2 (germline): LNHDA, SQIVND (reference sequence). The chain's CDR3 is CASLPGGRDYGYTF. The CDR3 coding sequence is TGTGCCAGTCTCCCGGGGGGCCGGGACTATGGCTACACCTTC.

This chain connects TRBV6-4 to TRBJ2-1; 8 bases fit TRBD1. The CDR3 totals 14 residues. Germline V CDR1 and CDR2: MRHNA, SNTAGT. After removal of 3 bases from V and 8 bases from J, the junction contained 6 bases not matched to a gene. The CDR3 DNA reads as TGTGCCAGCAGTGAAGGGCCAGGGGGCGATGAGCAGTTCTTC. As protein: CASSEGPGGDEQFF.

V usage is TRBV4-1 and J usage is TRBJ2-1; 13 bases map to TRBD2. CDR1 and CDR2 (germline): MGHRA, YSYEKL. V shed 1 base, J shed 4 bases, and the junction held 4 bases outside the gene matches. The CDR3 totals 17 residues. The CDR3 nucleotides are TGCGCCAGCAGCCAAGGGGTACTAGCGGGGGGGTACAATGAGCAGTTCTTC. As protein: CASSQGVLAGGYNEQFF.

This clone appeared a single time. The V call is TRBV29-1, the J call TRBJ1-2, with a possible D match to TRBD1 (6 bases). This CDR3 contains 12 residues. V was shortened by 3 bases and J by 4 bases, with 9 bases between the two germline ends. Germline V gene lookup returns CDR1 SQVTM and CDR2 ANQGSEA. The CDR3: CSVEVGGYGYTF. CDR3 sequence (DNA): TGCAGCGTTGAGGTAGGGGGCTATGGCTACACCTTC.

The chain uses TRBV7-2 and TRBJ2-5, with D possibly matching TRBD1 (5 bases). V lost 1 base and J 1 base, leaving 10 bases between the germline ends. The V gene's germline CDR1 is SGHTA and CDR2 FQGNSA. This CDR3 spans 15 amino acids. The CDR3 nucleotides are TGTGCCAGCAGCTTAGTTGGGGCAGGCCAAGAGACCCAGTACTTC. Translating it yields CASSLVGAGQETQYF.

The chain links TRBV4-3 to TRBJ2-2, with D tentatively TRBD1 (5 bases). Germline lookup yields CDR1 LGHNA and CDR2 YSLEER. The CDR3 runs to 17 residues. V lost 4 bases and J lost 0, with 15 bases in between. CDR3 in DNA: TGCGCCAGCAGCCTCCTTCCCCCAGGGACGAACACCGGGGAGCTGTTTTTT. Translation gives CASSLLPPGTNTGELFF.

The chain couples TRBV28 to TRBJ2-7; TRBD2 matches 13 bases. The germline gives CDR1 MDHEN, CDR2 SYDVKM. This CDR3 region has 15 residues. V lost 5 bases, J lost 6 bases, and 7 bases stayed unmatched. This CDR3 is CASSLRLAGGSEQYF. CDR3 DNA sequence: TGTGCCAGCAGTCTTCGACTAGCGGGAGGTTCCGAGCAGTACTTC.